A selection of T cell receptor beta chains follows, all from one sample in a study of cytomegalovirus exposure and HLA in healthy donors. TCRdb keeps only in-frame clones here, not all; method: immunoSEQ multiplex PCR. Altogether about 170,000 clones are present, around 77% being singletons, with the ten largest covering about 3.1%. The sample was PBMCs. These receptors came from a female donor in good health and CMV-seronegative. CDR3s include the opening cysteine and the closing phenylalanine or tryptophan. Each record gives: V gene, J gene, D gene, clone size, CDR3 protein, CDR3 DNA. The D gene is left open where the match is weak. Clone sizes are given selectively: once, few, many, or a class where the clone is expanded.

TRBV25-1	TRBJ1-2	-	-	CASSRYEDSGYTF	TGTGCCAGCAGTCGTTATGAGGACAGCGGCTACACCTTC
TRBV7-3	TRBJ2-5	TRBD2	-	CASSLNPGASGEETQYF	TGTGCCAGCAGCTTAAATCCTGGGGCTAGCGGGGAGGAGACCCAGTACTTC
TRBV2	TRBJ1-5	TRBD1	-	CASTEGGMDRGMNQPQHF	TGTGCCAGCACCGAGGGAGGAATGGACAGGGGGATGAATCAGCCCCAGCATTTT
TRBV2	TRBJ2-3	TRBD2	-	CASSDVAGWVRFVSTDTQYF	TGTGCCAGCAGTGATGTAGCGGGATGGGTTCGGTTCGTTAGCACAGATACGCAGTATTTT
TRBV7-9	TRBJ2-1	-	-	CASSSGYNEQFF	TGTGCCAGCAGCTCAGGATACAATGAGCAGTTCTTC
TRBV7-9	TRBJ2-7	-	-	CSSSVDLGLPYEQYF	TGTTCCAGCAGCGTTGACCTGGGGCTACCCTACGAGCAGTACTTC
TRBV30	TRBJ1-1	TRBD1	-	CAWSRDRWEAFF	TGTGCCTGGAGTAGGGACAGGTGGGAAGCTTTCTTT
TRBV5-6	TRBJ1-2	-	-	CASSSSGTNLYGYTF	TGTGCCAGCAGCTCATCCGGGACAAACCTCTATGGCTACACCTTC
TRBV9	TRBJ2-1	TRBD1	-	CASGGQGPNEQFF	TGTGCCAGCGGCGGACAGGGACCAAATGAGCAGTTCTTC
TRBV28	TRBJ1-6	TRBD1	-	CASRRTGTENSPLHF	TGTGCCAGCAGACGGACCGGGACAGAGAATTCACCCCTCCACTTT
TRBV23-1	TRBJ2-5	TRBD1	-	CASSHDRGEETQYF	TGCGCCAGCAGTCATGACAGGGGGGAAGAGACCCAGTACTTC
TRBV18	TRBJ1-1	TRBD1	once	CASSRNSGTGTKGTEAFF	TGTGCCAGCTCCCGAAACTCCGGGACAGGGACCAAGGGCACTGAAGCTTTCTTT
TRBV28	TRBJ1-1	TRBD1	-	CASSPGTGFTEAFF	TGTGCCAGCAGTCCGGGGACAGGGTTCACTGAAGCTTTCTTT
TRBV18	TRBJ2-7	TRBD2	once	CASSPPSLAGSEQYF	TGTGCCAGCTCACCACCGAGCCTAGCGGGATCCGAGCAGTACTTC
TRBV27	TRBJ1-5	-	-	CASSVRKQGASNQPQHF	TGTGCCAGCTCGGTCCGAAAGCAGGGCGCGAGCAATCAGCCCCAGCATTTT
TRBV6-6	TRBJ2-3	-	-	CASSYEGERTDTQYF	TGTGCCAGCAGTTACGAGGGAGAGCGCACAGATACGCAGTATTTT
TRBV18	TRBJ2-7	TRBD2	-	CASSRGLAGGAYEQYF	TGTGCCAGCTCAAGAGGACTAGCGGGAGGCGCCTACGAGCAGTACTTC
TRBV7-9	TRBJ2-3	TRBD2	once	CASRREGDTQYF	TGTGCCAGCAGGCGGGAGGGGGATACGCAGTATTTT
TRBV15	TRBJ2-7	TRBD2	-	CATSRTETSGKSYEQYF	TGTGCCACCAGCAGAACCGAGACTAGCGGGAAATCCTACGAGCAGTACTTC
TRBV30	TRBJ1-1	-	-	CAWSVRVGASNTEAFF	TGTGCCTGGAGTGTACGGGTGGGGGCTTCGAACACTGAAGCTTTCTTT
TRBV7-3	TRBJ1-3	-	-	CASSPDSGNTIYF	TGTGCCAGCAGCCCGGACAGTGGAAACACCATATATTTT
TRBV9	TRBJ2-7	TRBD2	-	CASSRGESYEQYF	TGTGCCAGCAGTCGGGGGGAATCCTACGAGCAGTACTTC
TRBV18	TRBJ1-4	-	once	CASSPSAGPNEKLFF	TGTGCCAGCTCACCTTCCGCAGGTCCTAATGAAAAACTGTTTTTT
TRBV5-4	TRBJ2-3	TRBD2	-	CASSLARTSGGTSTDTQYF	TGTGCCAGCAGCTTGGCCCGGACTAGCGGGGGGACAAGCACAGATACGCAGTATTTT
TRBV7-9	TRBJ2-7	-	-	CASSNKDSSSYEQYF	TGTGCCAGCAGCAACAAAGACAGCAGCTCCTACGAGCAGTACTTC
TRBV2	TRBJ2-1	-	-	CASRKGTVSYNEQFF	TGTGCCAGCAGGAAGGGGACTGTCTCCTACAATGAGCAGTTCTTC
TRBV19	TRBJ1-1	TRBD1	few	CASSSGQGYTEAFF	TGTGCCAGTAGTTCGGGACAGGGATACACTGAAGCTTTCTTT
TRBV2	TRBJ1-2	TRBD1	-	CASNQQGSYGYTF	TGTGCCAGCAACCAACAGGGGAGCTATGGCTACACCTTC
TRBV9	TRBJ2-3	-	once	CASSAEQGATSTDTQYF	TGTGCCAGCAGCGCTGAACAGGGTGCGACTAGCACAGATACGCAGTATTTT
TRBV28	TRBJ2-5	TRBD2	-	CASTRSSGGGGRETQYF	TGTGCCAGCACCCGGTCTAGCGGGGGGGGCGGTAGAGAGACCCAGTACTTC
TRBV30	TRBJ2-7	TRBD1	-	CAWSVDRAYEQYF	TGTGCCTGGAGTGTCGACAGGGCCTACGAGCAGTACTTC
TRBV6-1	TRBJ2-1	TRBD2	-	CASSPLAGGHNEQFF	TGTGCCAGCAGTCCCCTGGCGGGAGGGCACAATGAGCAGTTCTTC
TRBV6-1	TRBJ1-1	-	-	CASSEGVAGPYTEAFF	TGTGCCAGCAGTGAAGGAGTGGCAGGGCCGTACACTGAAGCTTTCTTT
TRBV6-4	TRBJ2-2	TRBD1	few	CASTQGVGTGELFF	TGTGCCAGCACGCAGGGGGTAGGCACCGGGGAGCTGTTTTTT
TRBV30	TRBJ2-1	TRBD2	-	CAWSVRRLAGGPEQFF	TGTGCCTGGAGTGTACGTCGGCTAGCGGGAGGGCCGGAGCAGTTCTTC
TRBV28	TRBJ1-2	TRBD1	-	CASSVDRGSSYGYTF	TGTGCCAGCAGTGTTGACAGGGGGAGCTCCTATGGCTACACCTTC
TRBV19	TRBJ1-1	TRBD1	-	CASSIQLDRGEAFF	TGTGCCAGTAGTATCCAACTCGACAGGGGTGAAGCTTTCTTT
TRBV30	TRBJ2-7	TRBD1	-	CAWSGKTGSTYEQYF	TGTGCCTGGAGTGGGAAGACAGGGTCAACCTACGAGCAGTACTTC
TRBV15	TRBJ2-7	-	-	CATTNYGEGLEQYF	TGTGCCACAACCAACTATGGTGAGGGCCTCGAGCAGTACTTC
TRBV19	TRBJ2-2	-	-	CASSTDTNTGELFF	TGTGCCAGTAGTACCGACACAAACACCGGGGAGCTGTTTTTT
TRBV5-1	TRBJ2-1	TRBD1	few	CASSSGQGTYNEQFF	TGCGCCAGCAGCTCGGGACAGGGAACCTACAATGAGCAGTTCTTC
TRBV5-1	TRBJ2-1	TRBD2	-	CASSLRLATSEQFF	TGCGCCAGCAGCCTTCGACTAGCTACCAGTGAGCAGTTCTTC
TRBV2	TRBJ2-3	TRBD1	-	CASRHGQGTDTQYF	TGTGCCAGCAGACACGGACAGGGAACAGATACGCAGTATTTT
TRBV5-4	TRBJ2-7	TRBD1	-	CASQGASSYEQYF	TGTGCCAGCCAGGGGGCGTCAAGCTACGAGCAGTACTTC